This T cell receptor beta chain was sequenced in a study of T cell responses to AZD1222 COVID-19 vaccine. As for the study in general: Investigators merged groups given second doses at roughly 4 or roughly 12 weeks.

Note on this clone: Its antigen is as yet unknown.

Clones were sequenced by immunoSEQ multiplex PCR, and TCRdb holds only the in-frame ones, with some missing. The sample carries under 300,000 clones, more than 80% recorded once. V was clipped by 5 bases and J by 0 bases; unmatched bases: 9. CDR1 is SGHVS and CDR2 is FQNEAQ in the germline V gene. The CDR3 is 16 residues long. Overall study findings and caveats: Regions 160-218 and 743-854 held dominance among vaccine-associated CD4 TCRs, which spanned spike. Only 5 or 6 people who got AZD1222 tested seropositive at baseline. Reportedly, nearly half of unique spike TCRs recognized epitopes outside B.1.351/B.1.1.7 mutations.

The chain links TRBV7-8 to TRBJ2-7, with TRBD2 matching over 8 bases. The input for sequencing was peripheral blood, taken on day 0 of AZD1222 vaccination. This TCR came from an adult in good health. The CDR3 spells CASSPNLAGGSYEQYF. In nucleotides, the CDR3 is TGTGCCAGCAGCCCCAACCTGGCGGGAGGCTCCTACGAGCAGTACTTC.